This TCR beta chain came from a study of regulatory T cells in long-lasting Graves disease. On the study more broadly: More than 5 years of antithyroid drugs with positive TSH receptor antibodies defined persistent Graves' disease. Study-level points and caveats: Only peripheral blood was studied, not thyroid tissue. For persistent Graves' patients, TCR diversity was lower than for newly diagnosed ones.

Comments on this clonotype: Its antigen is not identified.

Relying on iRepertoire HTBI primers and Arm-PCR of CDR3 regions, the team built TCR beta libraries. TCRdb independently ran MiXCR on the multiplex PCR reads; one entry per CDR3 protein. The repertoire holds 500,000 to 700,000 distinct CDR3 sequences, with approximately 29% as singletons. Time point defined: persistent/refractory GD, antithyroid drugs over 5 years with positive TRAb. Researchers made the TCR library from RNA that was extracted from PBMCs. The sequencing here drew on peripheral blood mononuclear cells (PBMCs), taken when the disease was refractory, from a patient treated with antithyroid drugs. The origin of this receptor is a female donor with Graves disease.

CDR3 in amino acids: CASSLADRAGQPQHF. The CDR3 DNA sequence: TGTGCCAGCAGCTTGGCCGACAGGGCGGGCCAGCCCCAGCATTTT. This chain links TRBV5-5 with TRBJ1-5, with TRBD1 matching over 7 bases. The CDR3 sequence is 15 residues long. J lost 7 bases, V lost 0 bases, and 7 bases had no gene match. Germline V CDR1 and CDR2: SGHKS, YYEKEE (reference sequence).